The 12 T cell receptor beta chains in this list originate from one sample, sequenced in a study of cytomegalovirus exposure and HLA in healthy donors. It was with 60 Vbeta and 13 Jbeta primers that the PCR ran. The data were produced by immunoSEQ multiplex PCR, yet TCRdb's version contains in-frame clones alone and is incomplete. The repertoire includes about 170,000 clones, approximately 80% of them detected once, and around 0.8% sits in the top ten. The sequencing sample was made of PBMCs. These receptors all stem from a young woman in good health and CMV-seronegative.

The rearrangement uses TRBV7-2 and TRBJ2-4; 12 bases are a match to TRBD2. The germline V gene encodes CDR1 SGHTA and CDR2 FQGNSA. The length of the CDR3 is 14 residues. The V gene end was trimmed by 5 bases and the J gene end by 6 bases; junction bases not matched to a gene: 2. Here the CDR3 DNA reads TGTGCCAGCAGCCCGACTAGCGGGAGAAACATTCAGTACTTC. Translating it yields CASSPTSGRNIQYF.

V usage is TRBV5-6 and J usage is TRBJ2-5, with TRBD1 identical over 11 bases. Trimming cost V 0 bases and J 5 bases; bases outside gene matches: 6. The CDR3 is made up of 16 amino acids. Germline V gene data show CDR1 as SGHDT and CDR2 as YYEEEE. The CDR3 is CASSLGTGGVGETQYF. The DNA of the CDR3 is TGTGCCAGCAGCTTGGGGACAGGGGGCGTGGGGGAGACCCAGTACTTC.

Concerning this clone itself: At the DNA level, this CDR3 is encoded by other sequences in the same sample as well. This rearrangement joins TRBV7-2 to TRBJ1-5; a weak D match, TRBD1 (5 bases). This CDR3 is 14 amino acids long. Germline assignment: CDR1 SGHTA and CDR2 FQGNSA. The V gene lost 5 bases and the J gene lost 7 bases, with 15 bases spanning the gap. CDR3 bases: TGTGCCAGCAGCATCCCAGGGTTCCGGCAGCCCCAGCATTTT. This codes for CASSIPGFRQPQHF.

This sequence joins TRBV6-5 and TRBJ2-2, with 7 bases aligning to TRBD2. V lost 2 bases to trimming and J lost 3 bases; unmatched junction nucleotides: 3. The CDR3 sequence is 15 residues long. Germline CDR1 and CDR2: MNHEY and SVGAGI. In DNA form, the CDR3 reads TGTGCCAGCAGTTACGTGGGGGGGGACACCGGGGAGCTGTTTTTT. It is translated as CASSYVGGDTGELFF.

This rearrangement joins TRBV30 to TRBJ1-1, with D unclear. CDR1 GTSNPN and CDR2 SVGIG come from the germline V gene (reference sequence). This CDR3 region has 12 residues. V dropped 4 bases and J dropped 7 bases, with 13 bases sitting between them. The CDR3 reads CAWTPRDGEAFF. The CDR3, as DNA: TGTGCCTGGACCCCGAGAGATGGTGAAGCTTTCTTT.

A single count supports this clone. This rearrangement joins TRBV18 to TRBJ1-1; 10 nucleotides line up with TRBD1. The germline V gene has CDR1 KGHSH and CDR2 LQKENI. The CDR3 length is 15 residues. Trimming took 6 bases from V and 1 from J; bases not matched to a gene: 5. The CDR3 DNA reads TGTGCCAGCTCTCCCGGGACAGGGGAGAACACTGAAGCTTTCTTT. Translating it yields CASSPGTGENTEAFF.

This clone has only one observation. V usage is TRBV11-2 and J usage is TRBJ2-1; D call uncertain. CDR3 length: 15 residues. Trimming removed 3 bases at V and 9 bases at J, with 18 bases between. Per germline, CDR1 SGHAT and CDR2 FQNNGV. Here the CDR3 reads CASSFRVSFTVEQFF. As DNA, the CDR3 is TGTGCCAGCAGCTTCCGTGTCTCCTTTACTGTTGAGCAGTTCTTC.

CDR3 nucleotide sequence: TGTGCCAGTAGTATGGGTAGCGGGAGCACAGATACGCAGTATTTT. It translates to CASSMGSGSTDTQYF. The V and J genes are TRBV19 and TRBJ2-3; 7 bases map to TRBD2. CDR3 length: 15 amino acids. Germline lookup yields CDR1 LNHDA and CDR2 SQIVND (reference sequence). The trim removed 3 bases at V and 0 bases at J, leaving 3 bases unmatched.

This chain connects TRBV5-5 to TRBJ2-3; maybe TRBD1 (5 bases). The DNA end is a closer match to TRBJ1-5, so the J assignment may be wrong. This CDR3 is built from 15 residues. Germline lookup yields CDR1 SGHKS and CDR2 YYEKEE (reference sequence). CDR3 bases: TGTGCCAGCAGCTCGGGACTAGCGGGCTTAGATACGCAGCATTTT. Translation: CASSSGLAGLDTQHF.

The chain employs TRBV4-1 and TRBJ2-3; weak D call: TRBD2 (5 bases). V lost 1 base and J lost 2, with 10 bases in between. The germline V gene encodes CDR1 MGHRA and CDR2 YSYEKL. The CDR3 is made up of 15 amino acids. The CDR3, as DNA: TGCGCCAGCAGCCAAGTTCCGGGATCCACAGATACGCAGTATTTT. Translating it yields CASSQVPGSTDTQYF.

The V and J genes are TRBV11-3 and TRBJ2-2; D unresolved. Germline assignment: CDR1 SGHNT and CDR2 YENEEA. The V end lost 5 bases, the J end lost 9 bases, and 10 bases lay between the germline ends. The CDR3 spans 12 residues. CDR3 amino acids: CASSRSIRELFF. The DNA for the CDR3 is TGTGCCAGCAGCCGGAGTATTAGGGAGCTGTTTTTT. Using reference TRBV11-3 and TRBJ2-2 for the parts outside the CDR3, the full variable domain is EAGVVQSPRYKIIEKKQPVAFWCNPISGHNTLYWYLQNLGQGPELLIRYENEEAVDDSQLPKDRFSAERLKGVDSTLKIQPAELGDSAVYLCASSRSIRELFFGEGSRLTVL.

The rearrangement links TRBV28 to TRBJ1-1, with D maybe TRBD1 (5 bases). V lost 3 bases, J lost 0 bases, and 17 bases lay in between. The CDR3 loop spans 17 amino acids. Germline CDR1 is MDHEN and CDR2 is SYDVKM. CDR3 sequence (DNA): TGTGCCAGCAGTTTTCCAGGACACCAAGTTATGAACACTGAAGCTTTCTTT. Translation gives CASSFPGHQVMNTEAFF.